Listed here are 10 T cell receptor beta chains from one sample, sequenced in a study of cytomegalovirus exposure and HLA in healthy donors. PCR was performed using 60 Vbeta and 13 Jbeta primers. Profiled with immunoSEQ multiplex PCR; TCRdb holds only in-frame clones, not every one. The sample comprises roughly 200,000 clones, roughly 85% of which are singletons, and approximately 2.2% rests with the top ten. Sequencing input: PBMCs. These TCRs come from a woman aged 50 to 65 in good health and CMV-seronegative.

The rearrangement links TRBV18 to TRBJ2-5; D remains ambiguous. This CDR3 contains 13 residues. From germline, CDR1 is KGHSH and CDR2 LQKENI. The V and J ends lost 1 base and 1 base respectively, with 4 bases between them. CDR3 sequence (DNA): TGTGCCAGCTCACCACAGCTCCAAGAGACCCAGTACTTC. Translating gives CASSPQLQETQYF.

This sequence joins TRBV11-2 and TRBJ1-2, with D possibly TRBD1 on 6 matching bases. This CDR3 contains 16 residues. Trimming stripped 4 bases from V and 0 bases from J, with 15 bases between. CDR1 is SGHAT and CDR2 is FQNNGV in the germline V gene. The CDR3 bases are TGTGCCAGCAGCTCGTCCGGGACACGGACTAACTATGGCTACACCTTC. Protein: CASSSSGTRTNYGYTF.

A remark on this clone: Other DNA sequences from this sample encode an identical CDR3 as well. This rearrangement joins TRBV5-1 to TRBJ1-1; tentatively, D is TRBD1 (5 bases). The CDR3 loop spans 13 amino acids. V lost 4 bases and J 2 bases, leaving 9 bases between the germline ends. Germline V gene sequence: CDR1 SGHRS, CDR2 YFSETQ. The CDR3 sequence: CASSLTANTEAFF. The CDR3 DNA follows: TGCGCCAGCAGCCTGACAGCCAACACTGAAGCTTTCTTT.

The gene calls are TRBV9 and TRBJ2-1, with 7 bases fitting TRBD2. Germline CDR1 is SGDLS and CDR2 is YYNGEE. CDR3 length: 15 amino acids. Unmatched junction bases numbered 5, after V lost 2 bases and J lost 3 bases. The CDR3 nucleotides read TGTGCCAGCAGCGTCCCCGGGACTAACTACAATGAGCAGTTCTTC. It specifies CASSVPGTNYNEQFF.

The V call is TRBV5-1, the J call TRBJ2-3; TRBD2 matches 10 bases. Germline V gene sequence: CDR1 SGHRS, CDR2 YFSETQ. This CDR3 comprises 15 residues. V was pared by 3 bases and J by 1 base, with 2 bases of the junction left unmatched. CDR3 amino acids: CASSWSGRGTDTQYF. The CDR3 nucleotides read TGCGCCAGCAGCTGGAGCGGGAGGGGCACAGATACGCAGTATTTT.

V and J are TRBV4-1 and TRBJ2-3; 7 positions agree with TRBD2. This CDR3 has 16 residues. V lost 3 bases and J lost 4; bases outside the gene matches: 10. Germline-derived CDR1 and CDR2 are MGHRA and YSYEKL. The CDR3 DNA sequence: TGCGCCAGCAGCCACCTGGGGGGGGATCCGGCAGATACGCAGTATTTT. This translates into CASSHLGGDPADTQYF.

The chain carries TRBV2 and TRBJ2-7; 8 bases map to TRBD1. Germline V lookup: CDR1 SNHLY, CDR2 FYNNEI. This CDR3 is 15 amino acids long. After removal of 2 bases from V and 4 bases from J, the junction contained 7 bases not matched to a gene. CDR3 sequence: CASSEWTGNRYEQYF. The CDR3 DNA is TGTGCCAGCAGTGAATGGACAGGGAATAGGTACGAGCAGTACTTC.

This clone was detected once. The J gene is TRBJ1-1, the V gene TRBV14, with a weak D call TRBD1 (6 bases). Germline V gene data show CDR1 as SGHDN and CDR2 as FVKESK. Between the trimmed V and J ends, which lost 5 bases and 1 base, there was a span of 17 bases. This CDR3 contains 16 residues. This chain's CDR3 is CASSTTGSHPNTEAFF. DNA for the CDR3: TGTGCCAGCAGCACTACAGGGTCCCACCCGAACACTGAAGCTTTCTTT.

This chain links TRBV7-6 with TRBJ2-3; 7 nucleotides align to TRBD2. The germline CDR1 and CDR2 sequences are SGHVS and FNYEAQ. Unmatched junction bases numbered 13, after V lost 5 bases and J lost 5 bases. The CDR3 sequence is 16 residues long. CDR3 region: CASSPLGGSRGDTQYF. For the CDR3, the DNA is TGTGCCAGCAGCCCCCTGGGCGGGAGTCGGGGAGATACGCAGTATTTT.

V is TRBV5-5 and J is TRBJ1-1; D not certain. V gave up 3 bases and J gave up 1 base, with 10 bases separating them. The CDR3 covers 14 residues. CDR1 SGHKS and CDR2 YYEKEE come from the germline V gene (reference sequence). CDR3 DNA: TGTGCCAGCAGCTCCCCGTTATCGAACACTGAAGCTTTCTTT. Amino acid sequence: CASSSPLSNTEAFF.